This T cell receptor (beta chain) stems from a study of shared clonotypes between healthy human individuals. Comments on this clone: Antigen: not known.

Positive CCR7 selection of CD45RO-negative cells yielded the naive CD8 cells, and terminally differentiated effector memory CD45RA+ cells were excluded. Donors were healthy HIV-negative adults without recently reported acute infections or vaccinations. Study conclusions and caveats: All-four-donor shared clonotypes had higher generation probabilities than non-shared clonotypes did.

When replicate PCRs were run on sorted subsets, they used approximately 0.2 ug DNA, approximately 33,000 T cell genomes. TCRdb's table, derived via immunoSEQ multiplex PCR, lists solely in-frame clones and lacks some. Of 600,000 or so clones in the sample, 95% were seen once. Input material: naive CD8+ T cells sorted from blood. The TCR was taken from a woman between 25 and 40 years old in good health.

Written as DNA, the CDR3 is TGCAGCATAGCGGGAGATCTCTCTAGCTCCTACGAGCAGTACTTC. Amino acids: CSIAGDLSSSYEQYF. This chain connects TRBV29-1 to TRBJ2-5; 9 bases agree with TRBD2. The DNA end is more similar to TRBJ2-7, so the J call may be wrong. Per the germline V gene, CDR1 is SQVTM and CDR2 is ANQGSEA. CDR3 size: 15 residues.